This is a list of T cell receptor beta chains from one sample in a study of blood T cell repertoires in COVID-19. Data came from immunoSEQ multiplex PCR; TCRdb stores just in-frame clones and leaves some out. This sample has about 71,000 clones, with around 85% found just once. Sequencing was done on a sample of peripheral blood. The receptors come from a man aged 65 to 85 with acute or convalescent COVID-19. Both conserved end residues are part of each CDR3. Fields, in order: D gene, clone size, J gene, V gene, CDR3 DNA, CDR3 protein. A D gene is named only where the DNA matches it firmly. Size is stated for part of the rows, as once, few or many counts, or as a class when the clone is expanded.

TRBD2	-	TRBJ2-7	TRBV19	TGTGCCAGTAATCAGCGGGAGGGAGAGCAGTACTTC	CASNQREGEQYF
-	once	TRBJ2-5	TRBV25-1	TGTGCCAGCACTCAGGGCGGAACAACTGAGGAGACCCAGTACTTC	CASTQGGTTEETQYF
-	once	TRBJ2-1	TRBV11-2	TGTGCCAGCAGCCGGACTTTTGCCGCCGACAATGAGCAGTTCTTC	CASSRTFAADNEQFF
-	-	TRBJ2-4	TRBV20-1	TGCAGTGCTAGTGTGACGGGAGCTGGTAAAAACATTCAGTACTTC	CSASVTGAGKNIQYF
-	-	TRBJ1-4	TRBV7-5	TGTGCCAGAAGCTTAAGGGACCGGGAGGGTGAAAAACTGTTTTTT	CARSLRDREGEKLFF
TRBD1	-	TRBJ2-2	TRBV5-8	TGTGCCAGCAGCTTGATTCCGCCAGGACAGGGGTTTTCGGGGGAGCTGTTTTTT	CASSLIPPGQGFSGELFF
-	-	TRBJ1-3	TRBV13	TGTGCCAGCAGCTCCTACGGGACATTTGGAAACACCATATATTTT	CASSSYGTFGNTIYF
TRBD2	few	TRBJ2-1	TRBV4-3	TGCGCCAGCAGCGAAGAACCCGGGACTAGCGGGATTTACAATGAGCAGTTCTTC	CASSEEPGTSGIYNEQFF
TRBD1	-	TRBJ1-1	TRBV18	TGTGCCAGTGCCCAGGGGGCAAACACTGAAGCTTTCTTT	CASAQGANTEAFF
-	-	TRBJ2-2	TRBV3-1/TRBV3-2	TGTGCCAGCAGCCGCGTTACCCTCGGACAATTCACCGGGGAGCTGTTTTTT	CASSRVTLGQFTGELFF
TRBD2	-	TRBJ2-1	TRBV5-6	TGTGCCAGCAGCATGGGACTAGCGGGACCGGACTATGAGCAGTTCTTC	CASSMGLAGPDYEQFF
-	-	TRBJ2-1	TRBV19	TGTGCCAGTAGGACCAGCGGGCCTTACAATGAGCAGTTCTTC	CASRTSGPYNEQFF
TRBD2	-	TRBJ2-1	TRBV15	TGTGCCACCATACGAGCGGGAGTGGGAAATGAGCAGTTCTTC	CATIRAGVGNEQFF
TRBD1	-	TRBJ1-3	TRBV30	TGTGCCTGGAGGACAGGGAGCTCTGGAAACACCATATATTTT	CAWRTGSSGNTIYF
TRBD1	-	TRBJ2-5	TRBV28	TGTGCCAGCATCTCAGGGGGCCCCTCAGAGACCCAGTACTTC	CASISGGPSETQYF
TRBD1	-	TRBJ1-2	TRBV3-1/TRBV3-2	TGTGCCAGCAGCCAGGGCAGGGGGCTGGATGGTGGCTACACCTTC	CASSQGRGLDGGYTF
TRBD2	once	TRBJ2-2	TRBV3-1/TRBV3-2	TGTGCCAGCAGCCACACCCAGGGACTAGCGGGATCGGGCACCGGGGAGCTGTTTTTT	CASSHTQGLAGSGTGELFF
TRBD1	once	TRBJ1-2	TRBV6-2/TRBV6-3	TGTGCCAGCAGTCTTGACAGGGCTAACTATGGCTACACCTTC	CASSLDRANYGYTF
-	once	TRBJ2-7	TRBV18	TGTGCCAGCTCACCACCGGGCCGAAACGAGCAGTACTTC	CASSPPGRNEQYF
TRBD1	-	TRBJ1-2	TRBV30	TGTGCCTGGAGCCCGGACAGGAAATACTATGGCTACACCTTC	CAWSPDRKYYGYTF
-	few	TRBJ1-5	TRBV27	TGTGCCAGCAGTTCTCTTGCAGGGTTTAGCAATCAGCCCCAGCATTTT	CASSSLAGFSNQPQHF
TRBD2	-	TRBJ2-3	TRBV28	TGTGCCAGCACCACTTATGCTACGTCTAGCGGGAGAGTGACAGATACGCAGTATTTT	CASTTYATSSGRVTDTQYF
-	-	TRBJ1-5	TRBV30	TGTGCCTGGAGTCGGGGGGTCGATCAGCCCCAGCATTTT	CAWSRGVDQPQHF
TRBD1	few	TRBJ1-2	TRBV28	TGTGCCAGCAGTCAATACAGGGGGGAACTTTATGGCTACACCTTC	CASSQYRGELYGYTF
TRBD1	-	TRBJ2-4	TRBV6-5	TGTGCCAGCAGTTACGGGACAGGGGTAGGCATTCAGTACTTC	CASSYGTGVGIQYF
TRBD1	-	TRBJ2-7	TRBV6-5	TGTGCCAGCAGTTCCCCCTCCAGGGCAGGGGGCGAGCAGTACTTC	CASSSPSRAGGEQYF
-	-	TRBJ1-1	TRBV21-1	TGTGCCAGCAGCACTGACCGGGACGGAGGGTTTGAGGGGGAAGCTTTCTTT	CASSTDRDGGFEGEAFF
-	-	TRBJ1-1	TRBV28	TGTGCCAGCACCCACTCCACTGAAGCTTTCTTT	CASTHSTEAFF
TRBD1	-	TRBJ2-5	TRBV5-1	TGCGCCAGCAGCTTGGCCAACAGGGGGGAGACCCAGTACTTC	CASSLANRGETQYF
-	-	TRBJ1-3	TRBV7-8	TGTGCCAGCAGCCCCCTCGACCAGCGGAGTACGGGAAACACCATATATTTT	CASSPLDQRSTGNTIYF
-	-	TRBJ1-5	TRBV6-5	TGTGCCAGCAAACCAGGGGCCTTGGACAGCCTACCCCAGCATTTT	CASKPGALDSLPQHF
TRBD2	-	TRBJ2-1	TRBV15	TGTGCCACCAGCAGAGGGGGGACTAGCGGCTACAATGAGCAGTTCTTC	CATSRGGTSGYNEQFF
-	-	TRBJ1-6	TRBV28	TGTGCCAGCAGGCTTCCTTCAGGGGCCTCACCCCTCCACTTT	CASRLPSGASPLHF
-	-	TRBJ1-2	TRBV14	TGTGCCAGCAGCCAAGTGGCAGGTCTTGCCTATGGCTACACCTTC	CASSQVAGLAYGYTF
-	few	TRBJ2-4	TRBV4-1	TGCGCCAGCAGCCAAGGGGGCCAGAACATAGCCAAAAACATTCAGTACTTC	CASSQGGQNIAKNIQYF
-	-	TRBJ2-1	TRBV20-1	TGCAGTGCCCAGGTTGGCAATGAGCAGTTCTTC	CSAQVGNEQFF
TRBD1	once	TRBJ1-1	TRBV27	TGTGCCAGCAGTTTGACAGGGAGCACTGAAGCTTTCTTT	CASSLTGSTEAFF
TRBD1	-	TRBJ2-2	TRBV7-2	TGTGCCAGCAGTTGGGGATGGGAGTCAGGGGGCGTTGGGGAGCTGTTTTTT	CASSWGWESGGVGELFF
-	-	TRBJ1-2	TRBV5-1	TGCGCCAGCAGCTTGGAAGTCCCAGGGGACTATGGCTACACCTTC	CASSLEVPGDYGYTF
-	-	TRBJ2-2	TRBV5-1	TGCGCCAGCAGCTTGGGAGGCTTTAACACCGGGGAGCTGTTTTTT	CASSLGGFNTGELFF
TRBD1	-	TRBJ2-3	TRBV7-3	TGTGCCAGCAGTACAGGGGGCACAGATACGCAGTATTTT	CASSTGGTDTQYF
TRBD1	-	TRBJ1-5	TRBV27	TGTGCCAGCAGTTCTCTCACACAGGGGGGCAATCAGCCCCAGCATTTT	CASSSLTQGGNQPQHF
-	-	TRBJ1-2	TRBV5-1	TGCGCCAGCAGCTCACTAGAGAAGGGGGTTAACTATGGCTACACCTTC	CASSSLEKGVNYGYTF
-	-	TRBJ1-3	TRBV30	TGTGCCTGGAGCAGAAACCTCCCGGGCAGCGGCTCTGGAAACACCATATATTTT	CAWSRNLPGSGSGNTIYF
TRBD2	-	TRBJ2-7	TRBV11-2	TGTGCCAGCAGCTTAGTAGCGCGGGAGTCTTTCGAGCAGTACTTC	CASSLVARESFEQYF